This T cell receptor beta chain was retrieved from a study of cytomegalovirus exposure and HLA in healthy donors. Concerning this clone itself: Its antigen remains unidentified.

CDR3 length: 14 amino acids. CDR1 is SNHLY and CDR2 is FYNNEI in the germline V gene. The ends lost 6 bases at V and 13 bases at J; junction bases unmatched: 11. Study-wide points: Common viral pathogens were later found to be apparently linked to several of the most significant clusters. In a later analysis, across HLA loci, associated TCR counts were highest for DRB1, lowest for HLA-C.

In the PCR, 60 Vbeta and 13 Jbeta primers were used. Method: immunoSEQ multiplex PCR; TCRdb's copy keeps in-frame clones and lacks some. The table shows about 170,000 clones, with about 75% occurring only once. The gene calls are TRBV2 and TRBJ1-6, with TRBD1 matching 8 bases. Sequenced input: PBMCs. The sequence came from a woman aged 45-65 years in good health and CMV-seropositive. Here the CDR3 DNA reads TGTGCCAGCAGCTCAACAGGGGGTGGGCCGCCCCTCCACTTT. This translates into CASSSTGGGPPLHF. The full variable domain, its missing parts supplied by reference TRBV2 and TRBJ1-6, is EPEVTQTPSHQVTQMGQEVILRCVPISNHLYFYWYRQILGQKVEFLVSFYNNEISEKSEIFDDQFSVERPDGSNFTLKIRSTKLEDSAMYFCASSSTGGGPPLHFGNGTRLTVT.